These 10 T cell receptor beta chains originate from one sample sequenced in a study of CD8+ T cells in alopecia areata. Isolated RNA was reverse transcribed into cDNA used as the sequencing template. Clones were sequenced by immunoSEQ multiplex PCR, and TCRdb holds only the in-frame ones, with some missing. The sample has some 170,000 clones; 58% are singletons. This sample's treatment: oral pan-JAK inhibitor, 5-10 mg twice daily. The specimen was CD4+ T cells sorted from blood, collected at approximately week 60, from a patient treated with tofacitinib. The receptor set was obtained from a human donor with alopecia areata.

The CDR3 DNA reads TGCAGCGTTGAAGCCCGGCCTATTCCACCGGGACAGACCTACAATGAGCAGTTCTTC. Protein product: CSVEARPIPPGQTYNEQFF. The chain carries TRBV29-1 and TRBJ2-1, with 7 bases aligning to TRBD1. CDR3 size: 19 residues. The trim removed 1 base at V and 2 bases at J, leaving 17 bases unmatched. CDR1 is SQVTM and CDR2 is ANQGSEA in the germline V gene.

J is TRBJ1-1 and V is TRBV30; D is uncertain. Germline V lookup: CDR1 GTSNPN, CDR2 SVGIG (reference sequence). The V and J ends lost 2 bases and 0 bases respectively, with 4 bases between them. The CDR3 is 12 residues long. The CDR3 nucleotides are TGTGCCTGGAGTACGATGAACACTGAAGCTTTCTTT. It encodes CAWSTMNTEAFF.

The chain employs TRBV9 and TRBJ2-1; D might be TRBD1 or TRBD2, each matching 6 bases. CDR1 is SGDLS, CDR2 YYNGEE, per germline. Between the trimmed V and J ends, which lost 0 bases and 6 bases, there was a span of 16 bases. The CDR3 covers 16 residues. CDR3 DNA: TGTGCCAGCAGCGTAGGTGGGGGGCAGCCCACCAATGAGCAGTTCTTC. It translates to CASSVGGGQPTNEQFF. Using reference TRBV9 and TRBJ2-1 for the parts outside the CDR3, the full variable domain is DSGVTQTPKHLITATGQRVTLRCSPRSGDLSVYWYQQSLDQGLQFLIQYYNGEERAKGNILERFSAQQFPDLHSELNLSSLELGDSALYFCASSVGGGQPTNEQFFGPGTRLTVL.

The chain joins TRBV18 to TRBJ1-4, with 8 positions matching TRBD1. Germline V CDR1 and CDR2: KGHSH, LQKENI. This CDR3 contains 16 residues. With V trimmed by 6 bases and J by 3 bases, 9 bases remained unmatched. CDR3 residues: CASSQTGGTANEKLFF. The CDR3 DNA is TGTGCCAGCTCCCAAACAGGGGGGACGGCTAATGAAAAACTGTTTTTT.

The chain has TRBV11-2 and TRBJ2-5, with D possibly called TRBD1 or TRBD2 (5 bases each). The germline V and J ends were trimmed by 6 bases and 6 bases, with 20 bases remaining between them. This CDR3 has 15 residues. The V gene's germline CDR1 is SGHAT and CDR2 FQNNGV. CDR3 in DNA: TGTGCCAGCAGTGAAGACCGGGGCGGCCCCAAGACCCAGTACTTC. It is translated as CASSEDRGGPKTQYF. Full variable domain (rest looked up from reference TRBV11-2 and TRBJ2-5): EAGVAQSPRYKIIEKRQSVAFWCNPISGHATLYWYQQILGQGPKLLIQFQNNGVVDDSQLPKDRFSAERLKGVDSTLKIQPAKLEDSAVYLCASSEDRGGPKTQYFGPGTRLLVL.

The chain carries TRBV7-2 and TRBJ1-2; possibly TRBD1 for D (5 bases). This CDR3 contains 16 residues. The V gene's germline CDR1 is SGHTA and CDR2 FQGNSA. V dropped 1 base and J dropped 2 bases, with 14 bases sitting between them. The CDR3 nucleotides are TGTGCCAGCAGCTTAGGGGGTATGGGGCAGAACTATGGCTACACCTTC. This codes for CASSLGGMGQNYGYTF.

In nucleotides, the CDR3 is TGTGCCAGCAGTGGTCCCGCAGATACGCAGTATTTT. Translation: CASSGPADTQYF. The V call is TRBV2, the J call TRBJ2-3; no definite D call. Germline assignment: CDR1 SNHLY and CDR2 FYNNEI. Trimming removed 4 bases at V and 4 bases at J, with 6 bases between. The CDR3 runs 12 residues.

The chain couples TRBV15 to TRBJ1-6; 9 bases line up with TRBD1. CDR1 and CDR2 from the germline V gene are LNHNV and YYDKDF (reference sequence). This CDR3 region has 19 residues. Unmatched junction bases numbered 7, after V lost 1 base and J lost 0 bases. CDR3: CATSRVWGTGSSYNSPLHF. CDR3 bases: TGTGCCACCAGCAGAGTTTGGGGGACAGGGTCCTCCTATAATTCACCCCTCCACTTT.

The chain has TRBV10-3 and TRBJ2-7; TRBD2 is a possible D gene (5 bases). Germline V lookup: CDR1 ENHRY, CDR2 SYGVKD. With 6 bases removed from V and 3 bases from J, the gap between germline ends came to 15 bases. CDR3 length: 14 residues. The CDR3 DNA reads as TGTGCCATCAGCGACGAGGGATACAGCTACGAGCAGTACTTC. It specifies CAISDEGYSYEQYF.

The CDR3 here is CASSFTSGGIYNEQFF. CDR3 DNA: TGTGCCAGCAGCTTCACTAGCGGGGGGATCTACAATGAGCAGTTCTTC. The chain combines TRBV7-9 with TRBJ2-1; 12 nucleotides align to TRBD2. The CDR3 is 16 amino acids. Trimming removed 3 bases from V and 3 bases from J; junction bases left unmatched: 3. CDR1 SEHNR and CDR2 FQNEAQ come from the germline V gene (reference sequence).